These 16 T cell receptor beta chains came from one sample sequenced in a study of CD8+CD57+ T cells in acquired aplastic anemia. For CDR3 and TCR beta VDJ profiling, genomic DNA was the template used. TCRdb re-called the reads with MiXCR, one entry per CDR3 protein. Altogether about 210,000 distinct CDR3 sequences are present, 61% being singletons, with the ten largest covering less than 30%. Sequenced input: sorted CD4+, CD8+, or CD8+CD57+ T cells (not recorded which) from PBMCs. The receptors derive from a human donor in good health.

The sample holds many counts of this clonotype. In nucleotides, the CDR3 is TGTGCCAGCAGTTTAGCTCGGACGGAGAACACTGAAGCTTTCTTT. Translated: CASSLARTENTEAFF. The rearrangement uses TRBV12-3 or TRBV12-4 and TRBJ1-1; D not resolved. Trimming pared 0 bases from V and 1 base from J, leaving 9 bases between. This CDR3 is built from 15 residues.

As concerns this clonotype: The junction departs from the called germline gene at one end, perhaps through a read error. The rearrangement joins TRBV2 to TRBJ2-2; no clear D. The CDR3 is 9 residues long. From germline, CDR1 is SNHLY and CDR2 FYNNEI. The CDR3 sequence: CASSEAGGW. The CDR3 bases are TGTGCCAGCAGTGAAGCAGGTGGTTGG.

This clonotype showed up just once. V and J are TRBV7-2 and TRBJ2-3, with 9 positions matching TRBD2. In germline, CDR1 is SGHTA, CDR2 FQGNSA. V shed 4 bases, J shed 5 bases, and the junction held 10 bases outside the gene matches. This CDR3 is built from 16 residues. The CDR3: CASSSQAGGMGDTQYF. In DNA form, the CDR3 reads TGTGCCAGCAGCTCCCAAGCGGGAGGTATGGGAGATACGCAGTATTTT.

In the case of this clonotype: This may arise from a read error, as a much more abundant clone is one base away. The chain uses TRBV27 and TRBJ2-7; 9 bases are shared with TRBD2. Germline assignment: CDR1 MNHEY and CDR2 SMNVEV (reference sequence). The junction had 10 bases not matched to a gene; V was cut back by 7 bases and J by 6 bases. This CDR3 region has 14 residues. CDR3 protein: CASKYASGASEQYF. As DNA, the CDR3 is TGTGCCAGCAAGTACGCTAGCGGGGCCTCCGAGCAGTACTTC.

On this clonotype itself: The junction shows a germline mismatch at one end, possibly a read error. The chain combines TRBV14 with TRBJ2-1; D unclear. Germline V lookup: CDR1 SGHDN, CDR2 FVKESK. CDR3 length equals 12 residues. CDR3 bases: TGTGCCAGCAGCCAAGATCGACTGGTCCTGATCTTC. Its protein is CASSQDRLVLIF.

The genes are TRBV12-3 or TRBV12-4 and TRBJ1-6; D ambiguous. Trimming took 5 bases from V and 10 from J, leaving 12 bases between them. The length of the CDR3 is 13 residues. CDR3 DNA: TGTGCCAGCAGTCGCCCCATGGCCTCACCCCTCCACTTT. Translation gives CASSRPMASPLHF.

The CDR3 sequence: CSARMSGSYNEQFF. In nucleotides, the CDR3 is TGCAGTGCTAGAATGAGCGGGTCCTACAATGAGCAGTTCTTC. The V gene is TRBV20-1, the J gene TRBJ2-1; tentatively, D is TRBD2 (6 bases). Germline assignment: CDR1 DFQATT and CDR2 SNEGSKA (reference sequence). Trimming left V 2 bases short and J 1 base short, with 9 bases between. The length of the CDR3 is 14 residues.

This chain uses TRBV2 with TRBJ2-7; maybe TRBD1 (6 bases). CDR3 length equals 12 residues. In germline, CDR1 is SNHLY, CDR2 FYNNEI. The V gene lost 7 bases and the J gene lost 4 bases, with 11 bases spanning the gap. The CDR3 spells CASIATGYEQYF. CDR3 bases: TGTGCCAGCATCGCAACAGGGTACGAGCAGTACTTC.

This chain links TRBV20-1 with TRBJ1-6, with D unclear. The CDR3 runs 12 residues. Per the germline V gene, CDR1 is DFQATT and CDR2 is SNEGSKA (reference sequence). V lost 6 bases and J lost 8, with 11 bases in between. DNA of the CDR3: TGCAGTGCACAGTCCTGGGATTCACCCCTCCACTTT. This codes for CSAQSWDSPLHF.

The chain carries TRBV30 and TRBJ2-3; a weak D match, TRBD2 (6 bases). CDR1 and CDR2 (germline): GTSNPN, SVGIG (reference sequence). The CDR3 sequence is 17 residues long. V shed 3 bases and J shed 4 bases, with 23 bases lying between them. CDR3 sequence reads: CAWRAPRDSISADTQYF. The CDR3 nucleotides read TGTGCCTGGAGGGCCCCCCGGGACTCAATAAGCGCAGATACGCAGTATTTT.

This clonotype was counted many times. The V call is TRBV24-1, the J call TRBJ2-1; 8 bases are shared with TRBD2. CDR1 KGHDR and CDR2 SFDVKD come from the germline V gene. V dropped 5 bases and J dropped 6; count of bases not matched to a gene: 14. The CDR3 is 17 residues long. CDR3 DNA: TGTGCCACCAGTGCCCCCCCGCGGCGGGGGGCTTTCAATGAGCAGTTCTTC. It encodes CATSAPPRRGAFNEQFF.

This clonotype was counted at least ten times. The rearrangement links TRBV5-5 to TRBJ1-2; TRBD1 agrees at 7 bases. The trim removed 2 bases at V and 6 bases at J, leaving 1 base unmatched. This CDR3 is built from 12 residues. CDR1 and CDR2 (germline): SGHKS, YYEKEE (reference sequence). In DNA form, the CDR3 reads TGTGCCAGCAGCTTCGGACAGGATGGCTACACCTTC. Amino acids: CASSFGQDGYTF.

As regards this clonotype: The junction departs from germline at one end; a sequencing error may be responsible. In DNA, the CDR3 is TGCAGCGTCGAAGGACAGGGGAGTAAAGATACGCAGTATTTT. It encodes CSVEGQGSKDTQYF. J is TRBJ2-3 and V is TRBV29-1; 9 bases match TRBD1. This CDR3 is 14 amino acids long. The germline V gene has CDR1 SQVTM and CDR2 ANQGSEA.

The chain links TRBV4-1 to TRBJ2-7, with 8 bases that match TRBD1. V shed 1 base, J shed 2 bases, and the junction held 7 bases outside the gene matches. This CDR3 has 16 residues. From germline, CDR1 is MGHRA and CDR2 YSYEKL. The CDR3 DNA follows: TGCGCCAGCAGCCAAGGTGGGACAGGTTCAACCTACGAGCAGTACTTC. Protein sequence: CASSQGGTGSTYEQYF.

V is TRBV10-3 and J is TRBJ2-5; D gene unclear. The CDR3 loop spans 15 amino acids. With 0 bases removed from V and 5 bases from J, the gap between germline ends came to 13 bases. Germline V gene lookup returns CDR1 ENHRY and CDR2 SYGVKD. CDR3 loop: CAISESLLAGETQYF. The CDR3 coding sequence is TGTGCCATCAGTGAGTCCTTGTTGGCTGGTGAGACCCAGTACTTC.

The chain joins TRBV19 to TRBJ1-6; a weak D match, TRBD1 (5 bases). The germline CDR1 and CDR2 sequences are LNHDA and SQIVND (reference sequence). V lost 3 bases to trimming and J lost 10 bases, with 7 bases between them. This CDR3 is 12 amino acids long. The CDR3 DNA is TGTGCCAGTAGTATTGGGGCATCACCCCTCCACTTT. This sequence encodes CASSIGASPLHF.